This is a list of T cell receptor beta chains from one sample in a study of CD8 T cells in ankylosing spondylitis. TCRdb passed the 5' RACE reads through MiXCR, listing each CDR3 protein once. The sample records a few hundred thousand distinct CDR3 sequences, over 15% being singletons. Sample: blood, either unsorted or a sorted T cell fraction (not recorded which). The receptors were gathered from a male donor with ankylosing spondylitis or in good health (not recorded which). Each CDR3 is given with its conserved first and last residue. Each record gives: D gene, clone size, V gene, J gene, CDR3 protein, CDR3 DNA. A D gene is named only where the DNA matches it firmly. The listing skips clone size in some rows; elsewhere it reads once, few, many or a size class.

-,-,TRBV3-1,TRBJ2-7,CASSQDGRGYYEQYF,TGTGCCAGCAGCCAAGATGGCAGGGGCTACTACGAGCAGTACTTC
-,-,TRBV9,TRBJ2-1,CASSQGGGPSYNEQFF,TGTGCCAGCAGCCAGGGGGGGGGTCCCTCCTACAATGAGCAGTTCTTC
-,-,TRBV7-9,TRBJ1-5,CASSTGPVEPQHF,TGTGCCAGCAGCACGGGACCAGTAGAGCCCCAGCATTTT
TRBD1,few,TRBV29-1,TRBJ2-3,CSVEVTGVIDTQYF,TGCAGCGTTGAAGTGACAGGGGTAATAGATACGCAGTATTTT
TRBD1,-,TRBV29-1,TRBJ2-3,CSVPQGIDTQYF,TGCAGCGTCCCACAGGGGATCGATACGCAGTATTTT
TRBD1,few,TRBV7-9,TRBJ1-1,CASSRGVLQGDTEAFF,TGTGCCAGCAGCCGGGGGGTTTTACAGGGGGACACTGAAGCTTTCTTT
-,-,TRBV4-1,TRBJ2-7,CASSQGPRETYEQYF,TGCGCCAGCAGCCAAGGACCGAGGGAGACCTACGAGCAGTACTTC
-,-,TRBV9,TRBJ2-5,CASSVDRSPQETQYF,TGTGCCAGCAGCGTAGACAGGTCCCCACAAGAGACCCAGTACTTC
-,few,TRBV4-3,TRBJ1-2,CASSQDSKANYGYTF,TGCGCCAGCAGCCAAGATTCAAAAGCCAACTATGGCTACACCTTC
TRBD1,-,TRBV12-3/TRBV12-4,TRBJ2-5,CASSSGTGTQYF,TGTGCCAGCAGTTCCGGGACAGGGACCCAGTACTTC
TRBD1,few,TRBV29-1,TRBJ2-2,CSVGQGAPNTGELFF,TGCAGCGTTGGGCAGGGGGCCCCGAACACCGGGGAGCTGTTTTTT
TRBD2,many,TRBV10-3,TRBJ2-7,CAISRESGEYEQYF,TGTGCCATCAGCAGGGAAAGCGGGGAGTACGAGCAGTACTTC
TRBD2,-,TRBV5-1,TRBJ2-7,CASSLERTSGTQGEQYF,TGCGCCAGCAGCTTGGAGAGGACTAGCGGGACGCAGGGCGAGCAGTACTTC
-,-,TRBV19,TRBJ1-1,CASSSTGSEAFF,TGTGCCAGTAGTTCAACAGGGTCTGAAGCTTTCTTT
-,-,TRBV6-2/TRBV6-3,TRBJ2-1,CASSYSGVSSYNEQFF,TGTGCCAGCAGTTACTCTGGGGTTAGCTCCTACAATGAGCAGTTCTTC
-,few,TRBV3-1,TRBJ2-7,CASSQELIPYEQYF,TGTGCCAGCAGCCAAGAGCTGATTCCCTACGAGCAGTACTTC
-,few,TRBV4-1,TRBJ2-1,CASSQVETRYYNEQFF,TGCGCCAGCAGCCAAGTAGAGACTAGATATTACAATGAGCAGTTCTTC
TRBD1,-,TRBV20-1,TRBJ2-2,CSASGQGAMNTGELFF,TGCAGTGCAAGCGGACAGGGGGCAATGAACACCGGGGAGCTGTTTTTT
TRBD2,-,TRBV6-2/TRBV6-3,TRBJ2-2,CASSYVAGGAGELFF,TGTGCCAGCAGTTACGTTGCGGGAGGCGCCGGGGAGCTGTTTTTT
-,few,TRBV2,TRBJ2-7,CASRAPGEQYF,TGTGCCAGCAGGGCCCCGGGTGAGCAGTACTTC
-,-,TRBV27,TRBJ1-5,CASSLTYFSNQPQHF,TGTGCCAGCAGTTTAACTTACTTTAGCAATCAGCCCCAGCATTTT
TRBD2,-,TRBV2,TRBJ2-1,CAGRTSGRVNEQFF,TGTGCCGGCCGCACTAGCGGGAGGGTCAATGAGCAGTTCTTC
TRBD2,many,TRBV7-9,TRBJ2-1,CASSPTSGRPEYNEQFF,TGTGCCAGCAGCCCGACTAGCGGGAGGCCCGAGTACAATGAGCAGTTCTTC
-,few,TRBV12-3/TRBV12-4,TRBJ1-2,CASSFPDNYGYTF,TGTGCCAGCAGTTTCCCCGATAACTATGGCTACACCTTC
-,-,TRBV21-1,TRBJ1-2,CASSKPGLCGGYTF,TGTGCCAGCAGCAAACCAGGATTGTGTGGTGGCTACACCTTC
-,-,TRBV21-1,TRBJ2-7,CAIPRQSYEQYF,TGTGCCATCCCGCGGCAGTCCTACGAGCAGTACTTC
-,once,TRBV6-1,TRBJ2-1,CASTGLLGNEQFF,TGTGCCAGCACAGGACTGCTCGGCAATGAGCAGTTCTTC
-,-,TRBV4-1,TRBJ2-3,CASSQGGRGPDTQYF,TGCGCCAGCAGCCAAGGTGGCAGGGGTCCAGATACGCAGTATTTT
-,-,TRBV3-1,TRBJ2-1,CASSQDSYVKFPGLNEQFF,TGTGCCAGCAGCCAAGATTCCTATGTAAAGTTCCCTGGTCTCAATGAGCAGTTCTTC
TRBD2,-,TRBV10-3,TRBJ2-7,CAIGSGREQYF,TGTGCCATAGGGTCCGGGAGGGAGCAGTACTTC